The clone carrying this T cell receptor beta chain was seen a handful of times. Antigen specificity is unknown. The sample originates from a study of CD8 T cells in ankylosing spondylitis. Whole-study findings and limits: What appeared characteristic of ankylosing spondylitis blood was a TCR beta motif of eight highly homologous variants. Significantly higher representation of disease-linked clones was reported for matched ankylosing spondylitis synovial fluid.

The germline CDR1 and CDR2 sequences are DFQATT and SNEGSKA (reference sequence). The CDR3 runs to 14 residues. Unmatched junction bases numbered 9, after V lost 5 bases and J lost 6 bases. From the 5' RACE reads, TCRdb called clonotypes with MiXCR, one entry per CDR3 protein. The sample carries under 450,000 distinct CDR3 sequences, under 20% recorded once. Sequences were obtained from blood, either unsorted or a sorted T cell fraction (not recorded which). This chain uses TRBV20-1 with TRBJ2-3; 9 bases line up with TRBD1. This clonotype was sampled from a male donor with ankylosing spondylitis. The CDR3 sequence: CSAAGQGGGDTQYF. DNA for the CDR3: TGCAGTGCTGCGGGACAGGGTGGCGGTGATACGCAGTATTTT.